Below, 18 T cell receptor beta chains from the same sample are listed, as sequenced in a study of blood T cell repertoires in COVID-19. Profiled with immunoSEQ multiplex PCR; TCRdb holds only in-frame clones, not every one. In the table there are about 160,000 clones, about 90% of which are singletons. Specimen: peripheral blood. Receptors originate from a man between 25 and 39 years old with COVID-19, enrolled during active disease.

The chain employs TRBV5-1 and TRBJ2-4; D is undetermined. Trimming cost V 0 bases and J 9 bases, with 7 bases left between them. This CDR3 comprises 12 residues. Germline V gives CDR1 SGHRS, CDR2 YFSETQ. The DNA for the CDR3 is TGCGCCAGCAGCTTGGAACGCGGCATTCAGTACTTC. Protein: CASSLERGIQYF.

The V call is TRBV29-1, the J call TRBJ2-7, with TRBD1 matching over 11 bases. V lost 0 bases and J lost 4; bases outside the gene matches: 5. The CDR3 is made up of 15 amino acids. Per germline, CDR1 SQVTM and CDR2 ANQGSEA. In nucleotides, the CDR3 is TGCAGCGTTGAAGATCGGGGGACAGGGGGTTACGAGCAGTACTTC. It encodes CSVEDRGTGGYEQYF.

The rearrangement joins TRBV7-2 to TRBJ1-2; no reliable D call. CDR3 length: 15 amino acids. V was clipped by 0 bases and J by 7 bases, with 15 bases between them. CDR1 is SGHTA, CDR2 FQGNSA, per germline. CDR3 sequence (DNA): TGTGCCAGCAGCTTAGCTGAGTCGCACCCGGGTGGCTACACCTTC. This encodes CASSLAESHPGGYTF.

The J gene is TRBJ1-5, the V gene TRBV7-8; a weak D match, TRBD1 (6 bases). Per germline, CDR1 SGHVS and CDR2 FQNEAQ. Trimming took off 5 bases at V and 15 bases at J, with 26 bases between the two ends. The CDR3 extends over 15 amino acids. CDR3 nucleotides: TGTGCCAGCAGCCCCTCCCTGGCAGGGGCTCTATATTCGCATTTT. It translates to CASSPSLAGALYSHF.

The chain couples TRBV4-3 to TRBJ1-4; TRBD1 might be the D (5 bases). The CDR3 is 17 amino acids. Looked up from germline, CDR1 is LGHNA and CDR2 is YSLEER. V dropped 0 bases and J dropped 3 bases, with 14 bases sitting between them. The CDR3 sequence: CASSQDRFGGANEKLFF. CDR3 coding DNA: TGCGCCAGCAGCCAAGATAGGTTCGGGGGTGCTAATGAAAAACTGTTTTTT.

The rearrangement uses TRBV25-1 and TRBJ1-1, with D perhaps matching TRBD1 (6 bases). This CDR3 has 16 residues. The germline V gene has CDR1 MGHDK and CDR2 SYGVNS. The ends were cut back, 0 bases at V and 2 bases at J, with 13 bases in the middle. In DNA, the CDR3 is TGTGCCAGCAGTGAATATGTGGGACAAGATAACACTGAAGCTTTCTTT. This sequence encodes CASSEYVGQDNTEAFF.

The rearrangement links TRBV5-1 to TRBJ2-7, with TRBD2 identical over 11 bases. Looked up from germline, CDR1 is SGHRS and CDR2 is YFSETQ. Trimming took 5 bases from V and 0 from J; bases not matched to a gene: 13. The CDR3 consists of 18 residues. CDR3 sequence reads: CASSQYETSGASSYEQYF. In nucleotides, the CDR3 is TGCGCCAGCAGTCAATATGAGACTAGCGGGGCAAGCTCCTACGAGCAGTACTTC.

The CDR3: CASSPAGGPTNEQFF. The CDR3 DNA reads TGCGCCAGCAGCCCCGCGGGGGGGCCTACTAATGAGCAGTTCTTC. The rearrangement uses TRBV5-1 and TRBJ2-1; the match to TRBD2 covers 9 bases. CDR3 length equals 15 residues. Looked up from germline, CDR1 is SGHRS and CDR2 is YFSETQ. V lost 4 bases to trimming and J lost 7 bases; unmatched junction nucleotides: 9.

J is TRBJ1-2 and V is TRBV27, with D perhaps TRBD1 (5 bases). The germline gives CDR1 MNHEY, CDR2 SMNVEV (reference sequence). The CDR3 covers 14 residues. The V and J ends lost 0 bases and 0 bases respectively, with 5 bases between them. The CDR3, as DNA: TGTGCCAGCAGTTTATCAGGGGCTAACTATGGCTACACCTTC. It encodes CASSLSGANYGYTF.

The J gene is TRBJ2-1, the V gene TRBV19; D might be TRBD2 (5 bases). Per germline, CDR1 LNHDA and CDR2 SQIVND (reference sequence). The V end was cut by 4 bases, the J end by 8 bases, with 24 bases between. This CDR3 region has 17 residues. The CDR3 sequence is CASSTPGKLGVVYEQFF. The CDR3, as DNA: TGTGCCAGTAGTACCCCTGGAAAACTCGGGGTGGTATATGAGCAGTTCTTC.

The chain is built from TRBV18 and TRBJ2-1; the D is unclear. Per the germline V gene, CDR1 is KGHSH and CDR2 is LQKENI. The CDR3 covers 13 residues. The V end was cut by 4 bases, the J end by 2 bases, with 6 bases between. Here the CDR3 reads CASSLVPYNEQFF. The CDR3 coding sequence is TGTGCCAGCTCACTAGTCCCCTACAATGAGCAGTTCTTC.

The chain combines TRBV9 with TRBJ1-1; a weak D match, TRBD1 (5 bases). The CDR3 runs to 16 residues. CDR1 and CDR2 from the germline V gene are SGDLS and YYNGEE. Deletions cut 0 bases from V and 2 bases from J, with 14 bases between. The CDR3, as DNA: TGTGCCAGCAGCGTAGGTGGAGGGGTGGGAAACACTGAAGCTTTCTTT. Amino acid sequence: CASSVGGGVGNTEAFF.

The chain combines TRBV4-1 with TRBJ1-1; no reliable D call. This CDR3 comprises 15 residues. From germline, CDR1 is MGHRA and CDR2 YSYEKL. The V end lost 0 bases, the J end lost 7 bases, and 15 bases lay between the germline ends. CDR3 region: CASSQDSFAGIEAFF. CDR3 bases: TGCGCCAGCAGCCAAGATTCTTTTGCGGGGATTGAAGCTTTCTTT.

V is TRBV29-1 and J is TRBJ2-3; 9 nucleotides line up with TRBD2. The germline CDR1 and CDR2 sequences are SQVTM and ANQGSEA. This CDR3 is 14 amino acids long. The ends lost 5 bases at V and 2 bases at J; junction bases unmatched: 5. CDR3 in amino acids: CSVSSSGVTDTQYF. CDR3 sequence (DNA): TGCAGCGTTTCTTCTAGCGGGGTCACAGATACGCAGTATTTT.

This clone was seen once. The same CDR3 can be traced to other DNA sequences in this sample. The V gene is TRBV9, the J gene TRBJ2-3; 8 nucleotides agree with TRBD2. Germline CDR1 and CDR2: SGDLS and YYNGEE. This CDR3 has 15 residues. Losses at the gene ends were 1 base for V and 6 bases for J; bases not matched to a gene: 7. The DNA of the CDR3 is TGTGCCAGCAGCGTAACCAGCGGGGGCGGGGATACGCAGTATTTT. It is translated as CASSVTSGGGDTQYF.

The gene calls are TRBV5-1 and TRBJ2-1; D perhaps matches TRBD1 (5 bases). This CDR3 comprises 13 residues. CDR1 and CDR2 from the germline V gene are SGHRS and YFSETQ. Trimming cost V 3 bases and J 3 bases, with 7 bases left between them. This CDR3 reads CASSYDSYNEQFF. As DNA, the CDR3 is TGCGCCAGCAGCTACGACAGCTACAATGAGCAGTTCTTC.

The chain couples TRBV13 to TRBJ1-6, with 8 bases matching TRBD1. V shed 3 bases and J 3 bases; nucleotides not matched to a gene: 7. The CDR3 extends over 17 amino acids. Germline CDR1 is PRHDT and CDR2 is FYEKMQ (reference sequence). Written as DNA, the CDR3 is TGTGCCAGCAGCTTGCAAGCAGGGGGCGTCTATAATTCACCCCTCCACTTT. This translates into CASSLQAGGVYNSPLHF.

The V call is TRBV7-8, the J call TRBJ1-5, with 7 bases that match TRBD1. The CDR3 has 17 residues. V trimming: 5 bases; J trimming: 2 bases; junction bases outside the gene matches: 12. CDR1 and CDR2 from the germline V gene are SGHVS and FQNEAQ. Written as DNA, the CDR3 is TGTGCCAGCAGCCCCGGGAAGGGGGCATCGGGCAATCAGCCCCAGCATTTT. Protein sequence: CASSPGKGASGNQPQHF.